Included here is one T cell receptor (beta chain) sequence, with context. The sample originates from a study of blood T cell repertoires in COVID-19. Background on the study: Italy, Spain and the United States were the sources of the convalescent and acute COVID-19 samples. PBMCs, B-cell-depleted T cells, or T cells were the source of the cDNA or gDNA that made up the material.

This CDR3 contains 15 residues. Germline lookup yields CDR1 SGHRS and CDR2 YFSETQ. J gave up 8 bases and V 3 bases, and 13 bases lay outside the gene matches. Only in-frame clones appear in the TCRdb table, and some are missing; sequencing was by immunoSEQ multiplex PCR. This table holds approximately 280,000 clones, about nine tenths found once. This receptor was identified in a man in his fifties or sixties with acute or convalescent COVID-19. The V gene is TRBV5-1, the J gene TRBJ1-2, with 7 positions matching TRBD1. Sample: peripheral blood. The CDR3 reads CASSWHGTEGDGYTF. The DNA of the CDR3 is TGCGCCAGCAGCTGGCACGGGACAGAGGGTGACGGCTACACCTTC.